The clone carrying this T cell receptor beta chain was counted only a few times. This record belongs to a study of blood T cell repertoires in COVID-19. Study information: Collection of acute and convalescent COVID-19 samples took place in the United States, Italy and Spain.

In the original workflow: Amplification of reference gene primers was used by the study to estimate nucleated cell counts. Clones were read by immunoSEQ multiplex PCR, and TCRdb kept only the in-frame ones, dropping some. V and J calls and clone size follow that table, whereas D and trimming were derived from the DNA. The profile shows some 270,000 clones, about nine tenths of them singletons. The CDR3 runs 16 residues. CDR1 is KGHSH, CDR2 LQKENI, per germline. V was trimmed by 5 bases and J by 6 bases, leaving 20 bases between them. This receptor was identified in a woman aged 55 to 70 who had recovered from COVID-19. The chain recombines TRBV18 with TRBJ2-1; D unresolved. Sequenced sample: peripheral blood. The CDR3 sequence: CASSASPVSAFNEQFF. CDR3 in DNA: TGTGCCAGCTCAGCCTCGCCGGTCTCCGCTTTCAATGAGCAGTTCTTC.